These 20 T cell receptor beta chains came from one sample sequenced in a study of Tregs in tolerant kidney transplant recipients. TCRdb's copy holds only in-frame clones and misses some; the assay was immunoSEQ multiplex PCR. The data show under 90,000 clones, 75% to 95% seen once. Mixed chimerism was transient after nonmyeloablative marrow transplants from related graft donors. Specimen: CD4+ T cells from blood (PBMCs), collected 24 months after the transplant. The receptors were sampled from a human patient who received a combined kidney and bone marrow transplant. The T cells may come from the graft donor.

For this clone: A read error may produce the germline difference seen at one junction end. The sample holds other DNA sequences that translate to the same CDR3. The V call is TRBV6-1, the J call TRBJ1-6, with 7 nucleotides matching TRBD1. The CDR3 runs to 13 residues. Germline loops: CDR1 MNHNS, CDR2 SASEGT. The CDR3 DNA follows: TGTGCCAGCGGGACAGACTATAATTCCCCCCTCCACTTT. Encoded protein: CASGTDYNSPLHF.

This clone has a handful of counts. V is TRBV10-3 and J is TRBJ1-5; D unresolved. The CDR3 has 12 amino acids. Trimming shortened V by 4 bases and J by 2 bases, and 3 bases separated the two germline ends. Germline V gene data show CDR1 as ENHRY and CDR2 as SYGVKD. CDR3 nucleotides: TGTGCCATCAGTGCGGGCAATCAGCCCCAGCATTTT. Its translation is CAISAGNQPQHF.

The rearrangement uses TRBV28 and TRBJ1-5; the D gene is possibly TRBD1 (6 bases). V lost 1 base and J lost 5, with 15 bases in between. This CDR3 is 16 amino acids long. Germline assignment: CDR1 MDHEN and CDR2 SYDVKM. CDR3 amino acids: CASSLLRGQGYQPQHF. The CDR3 DNA reads as TGTGCCAGCAGTTTATTGAGAGGGCAGGGGTATCAGCCCCAGCATTTT.

The rearrangement uses TRBV27 and TRBJ2-1, with 10 bases lining up with TRBD2. Germline CDR1 is MNHEY and CDR2 is SMNVEV (reference sequence). This CDR3 has 16 amino acids. J gave up 7 bases and V 4 bases, and 10 bases lay outside the gene matches. The CDR3 protein is CASSWDLAGEGNEQFF. The CDR3 DNA reads as TGTGCCAGCAGTTGGGATCTAGCGGGAGAGGGTAATGAGCAGTTCTTC.

This chain connects TRBV18 to TRBJ2-7; D remains ambiguous. Per germline, CDR1 KGHSH and CDR2 LQKENI. The CDR3 is 11 residues long. Trimming took off 3 bases at V and 4 bases at J, with 4 bases between the two ends. The CDR3 coding sequence is TGTGCCAGCTCACCTGAGTACGAGCAGTACTTC. It encodes CASSPEYEQYF. Full variable domain (outside the CDR3, taken from reference TRBV18 and TRBJ2-7): NAGVMQNPRHLVRRRGQEARLRCSPMKGHSHVYWYRQLPEEGLKFMVYLQKENIIDESGMPKERFSAEFPKEGPSILRIQQVVRGDSAAYFCASSPEYEQYFGPGTRLTVT.

The chain uses TRBV7-6 and TRBJ2-7; D not resolved. V lost 11 bases, J lost 9 bases, and 8 bases lay in between. From germline, CDR1 is SGHVS and CDR2 FNYEAQ. This CDR3 comprises 8 residues. CDR3 coding DNA: TGTGCCGGTCCGGGGCAGTACTTC. It translates to CAGPGQYF.

V gene TRBV6-5 combines with J gene TRBJ1-5, with TRBD1 as a possible D gene (5 bases). CDR1 is MNHEY, CDR2 SVGAGI, per germline. The CDR3 totals 13 residues. Between the trimmed V and J ends, which lost 5 bases and 10 bases, there was a span of 15 bases. The DNA of the CDR3 is TGTGCCAGCAGTAGACAGAATCAATTCCCCCAGCATTTT. It encodes CASSRQNQFPQHF.

The chain recombines TRBV4-1 with TRBJ1-1; TRBD1 is a possible D gene (5 bases). CDR1 and CDR2 from the germline V gene are MGHRA and YSYEKL. The CDR3 sequence is 13 residues long. Trimming removed 4 bases at V and 8 bases at J, with 14 bases between. This CDR3 reads CASSRLAGVEAFF. The CDR3 DNA sequence: TGCGCCAGCAGCCGCCTGGCGGGGGTGGAAGCTTTCTTT.

V gene TRBV28 combines with J gene TRBJ1-2; D is unresolved. Germline lookup yields CDR1 MDHEN and CDR2 SYDVKM. The CDR3 extends over 13 amino acids. V lost 7 bases to trimming and J lost 1 base, with 10 bases between them. The CDR3: CASNRALNYGYTF. As DNA, the CDR3 is TGTGCCAGCAACCGAGCCCTTAACTATGGCTACACCTTC.

This clone has just one count. The V and J genes are TRBV7-6 and TRBJ2-5, with 9 positions matching TRBD2. This CDR3 has 14 residues. Germline V CDR1 and CDR2: SGHVS, FNYEAQ. After removal of 3 bases from V and 5 bases from J, the junction contained 4 bases not matched to a gene. The CDR3 is CASSFAGGRETQYF. The CDR3 region has the DNA TGTGCCAGCAGCTTCGCGGGGGGGCGGGAGACCCAGTACTTC.

The chain is built from TRBV12-5 and TRBJ2-5; possibly TRBD2 for D (6 bases). V lost 4 bases and J lost 1, with 7 bases in between. Germline V gives CDR1 LGHNT, CDR2 FRNRAP. The CDR3 is made up of 13 amino acids. The CDR3 spells CASGSRGQETQYF. As DNA, the CDR3 is TGTGCTAGTGGTTCGCGGGGCCAAGAGACCCAGTACTTC.

The CDR3 region has the DNA TGTGCCAGCGGATACAGGGGATCTAGTGAAAAACTGTTTTTT. This translates into CASGYRGSSEKLFF. V and J are TRBV6-6 and TRBJ1-4, with 7 positions matching TRBD1. Trimming took 8 bases from V and 7 from J; bases not matched to a gene: 10. The germline gives CDR1 MNHNY, CDR2 SVGAGI (reference sequence). CDR3 size: 14 residues.

The chain uses TRBV7-2 and TRBJ1-1, with 8 bases identical to TRBD1. V lost 4 bases, J lost 3 bases, and 4 bases stayed unmatched. Germline loops: CDR1 SGHTA, CDR2 FQGNSA. The CDR3 is 14 residues long. CDR3 nucleotide sequence: TGTGCCAGCAGCTCGCTGACAGGGGACACTGAAGCTTTCTTT. Its translation is CASSSLTGDTEAFF.

J is TRBJ2-7 and V is TRBV28; D gene uncertain. With 6 bases removed from V and 2 bases from J, the gap between germline ends came to 11 bases. Per the germline V gene, CDR1 is MDHEN and CDR2 is SYDVKM. This CDR3 contains 13 residues. The CDR3 region has the DNA TGTGCCAGCAGGGCCACAAGAACCTACGAGCAGTACTTC. Protein product: CASRATRTYEQYF.

This rearrangement joins TRBV5-4 to TRBJ2-3, with 11 bases lining up with TRBD2. This CDR3 comprises 16 residues. Trimming took 4 bases from V and 9 from J; bases not matched to a gene: 13. Germline CDR1 SGHNT, CDR2 YYREEE (reference sequence). In DNA form, the CDR3 reads TGTGCCAGCAGCCCAATAGCGGGGGGGACTTCAGGCACGCAGTATTTT. Its protein product is CASSPIAGGTSGTQYF.

The chain joins TRBV5-1 to TRBJ2-2, with a tentative D call TRBD2 (6 bases). CDR1 SGHRS and CDR2 YFSETQ come from the germline V gene. Trimming stripped 4 bases from V and 4 bases from J, with 17 bases between. This CDR3 contains 16 residues. The DNA for the CDR3 is TGCGCCAGCAGCACACAGAAGGGAGGAAGCACCGGGGAGCTGTTTTTT. Protein: CASSTQKGGSTGELFF.

V is TRBV19 and J is TRBJ2-7; 9 bases line up with TRBD2. With 4 bases clipped from V and 2 bases from J, the junction kept 3 bases outside the gene matches. The germline V gene has CDR1 LNHDA and CDR2 SQIVND (reference sequence). The CDR3 is 14 residues long. The CDR3 sequence is CASSTLAGTYEQYF. The CDR3 DNA follows: TGTGCCAGTAGTACCCTAGCGGGGACCTACGAGCAGTACTTC.

The chain recombines TRBV7-9 with TRBJ1-2, with 10 bases lining up with TRBD1. Germline trimming cut 5 bases from V and 7 bases from J; bases unmatched to any gene: 7. Per germline, CDR1 SEHNR and CDR2 FQNEAQ (reference sequence). The CDR3 runs to 14 residues. In nucleotides, the CDR3 is TGTGCCAGCAGCCCGCCGGGACAGGGGACTGGCTACACCTTC. It codes for CASSPPGQGTGYTF.

The chain employs TRBV2 and TRBJ2-1; TRBD1 matches 11 bases. The CDR3 consists of 13 residues. The ends lost 11 bases at V and 5 bases at J; junction bases unmatched: 5. The germline CDR1 and CDR2 sequences are SNHLY and FYNNEI. In DNA form, the CDR3 reads TGTGCCGGCCGGGGACAGGGGGACAATGAGCAGTTCTTC. This codes for CAGRGQGDNEQFF.

The chain links TRBV7-3 to TRBJ1-6; 10 bases line up with TRBD1. After removal of 1 base from V and 9 bases from J, the junction contained 9 bases not matched to a gene. The CDR3 runs to 17 residues. Germline loops: CDR1 SGHTA, CDR2 FQGTGA. CDR3 protein: CASSLRSGTGVCSPLHF. As DNA, the CDR3 is TGTGCCAGCAGCTTAAGGTCCGGGACAGGGGTTTGTTCACCCCTCCACTTT. The full variable domain, its missing parts supplied by reference TRBV7-3 and TRBJ1-6, is GAGVSQTPSNKVTEKGKYVELRCDPISGHTALYWYRQSLGQGPEFLIYFQGTGAADDSGLPNDRFFAVRPEGSVSTLKIQRTERGDSAVYLCASSLRSGTGVCSPLHFGNGTRLTVT.